This TCR beta chain was sequenced during a study of Ad26.COV2.S vaccination and SARS-CoV-2 variants. The CDR3 covers 17 residues. Trimming pared 2 bases from V and 0 bases from J, leaving 11 bases between. CDR1 is MNHNS, CDR2 SASEGT, per germline. Generated by immunoSEQ multiplex PCR, the TCRdb table keeps only in-frame clones and is missing some. The sample holds fewer than 150,000 clones, about nine tenths seen once. The rearrangement joins TRBV6-1 to TRBJ2-6, with a tentative D call TRBD1 (6 bases). The TCR originated in a human donor who had recovered from COVID-19. The sample was peripheral blood, taken after recovery from COVID-19. The CDR3 sequence: CASSEQGQISGANVLTF. The CDR3 DNA sequence: TGTGCCAGCAGTGAACAGGGACAAATCTCTGGGGCCAACGTCCTGACTTTC.